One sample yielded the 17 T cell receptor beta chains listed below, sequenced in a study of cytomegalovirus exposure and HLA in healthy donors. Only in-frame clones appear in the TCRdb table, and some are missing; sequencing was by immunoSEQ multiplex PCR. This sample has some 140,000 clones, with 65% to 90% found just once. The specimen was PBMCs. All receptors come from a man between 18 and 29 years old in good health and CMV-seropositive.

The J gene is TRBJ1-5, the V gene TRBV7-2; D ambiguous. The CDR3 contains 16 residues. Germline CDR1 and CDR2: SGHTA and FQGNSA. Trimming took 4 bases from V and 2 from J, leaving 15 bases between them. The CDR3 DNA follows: TGTGCCAGCAGCTCTTCGGTATCTCGGGGCAATCAGCCCCAGCATTTT. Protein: CASSSSVSRGNQPQHF.

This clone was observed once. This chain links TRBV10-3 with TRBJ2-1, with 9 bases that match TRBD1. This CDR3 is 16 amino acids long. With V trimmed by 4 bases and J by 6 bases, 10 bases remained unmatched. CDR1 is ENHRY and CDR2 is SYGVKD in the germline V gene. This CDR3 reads CAISGAAGQGANEQFF. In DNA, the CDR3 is TGTGCCATCAGTGGGGCGGCGGGACAGGGTGCCAATGAGCAGTTCTTC.

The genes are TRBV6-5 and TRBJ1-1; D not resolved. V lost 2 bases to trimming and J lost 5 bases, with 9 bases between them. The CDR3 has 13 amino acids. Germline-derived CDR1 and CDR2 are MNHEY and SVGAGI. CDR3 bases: TGTGCCAGCAGTTACCGGGAGGAAACTGAAGCTTTCTTT. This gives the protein CASSYREETEAFF.

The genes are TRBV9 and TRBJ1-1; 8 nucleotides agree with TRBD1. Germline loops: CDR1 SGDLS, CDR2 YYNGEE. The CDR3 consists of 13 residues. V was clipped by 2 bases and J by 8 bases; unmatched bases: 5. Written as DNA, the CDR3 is TGTGCCAGCAGCGTCCAGGGGGCGGGAGAAGCTTTCTTT. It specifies CASSVQGAGEAFF.

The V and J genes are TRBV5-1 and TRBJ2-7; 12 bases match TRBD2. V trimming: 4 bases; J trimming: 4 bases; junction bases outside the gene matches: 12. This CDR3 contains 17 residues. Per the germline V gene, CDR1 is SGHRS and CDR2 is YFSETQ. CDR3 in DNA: TGCGCCAGCAGCCCGGGGGGTCTAGCGGGAGGGAAGTACGAGCAGTACTTC. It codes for CASSPGGLAGGKYEQYF.

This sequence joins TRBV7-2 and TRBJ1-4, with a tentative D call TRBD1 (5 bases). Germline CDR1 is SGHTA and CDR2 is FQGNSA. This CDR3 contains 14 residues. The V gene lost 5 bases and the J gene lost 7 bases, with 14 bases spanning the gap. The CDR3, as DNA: TGTGCCAGCAGCACGACCGGGGGTAGTGAAAAACTGTTTTTT. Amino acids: CASSTTGGSEKLFF.

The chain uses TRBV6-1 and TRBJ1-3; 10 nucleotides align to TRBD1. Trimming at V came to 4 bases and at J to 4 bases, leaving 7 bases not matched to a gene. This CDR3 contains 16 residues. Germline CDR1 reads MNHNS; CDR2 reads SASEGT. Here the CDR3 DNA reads TGTGCCAGCAGTGCGCCCGGGACAGGGGTCGGAAACACCATATATTTT. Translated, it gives CASSAPGTGVGNTIYF.

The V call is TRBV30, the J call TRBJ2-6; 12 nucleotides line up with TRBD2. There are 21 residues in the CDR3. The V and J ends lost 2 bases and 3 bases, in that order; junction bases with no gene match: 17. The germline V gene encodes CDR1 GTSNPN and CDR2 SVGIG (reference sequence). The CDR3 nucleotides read TGTGCCTGGAGTTCCTCATACGGACTAGCGGGGTGGGGTTATGGGGCCAACGTCCTGACTTTC. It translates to CAWSSSYGLAGWGYGANVLTF.

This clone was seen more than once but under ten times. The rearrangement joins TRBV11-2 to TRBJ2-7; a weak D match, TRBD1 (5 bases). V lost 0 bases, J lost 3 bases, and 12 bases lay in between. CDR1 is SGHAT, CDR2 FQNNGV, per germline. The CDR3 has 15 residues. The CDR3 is CASSLEAGMVYEQYF. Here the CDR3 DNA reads TGTGCCAGCAGCTTAGAGGCAGGGATGGTCTACGAGCAGTACTTC. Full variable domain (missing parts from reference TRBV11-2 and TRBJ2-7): EAGVAQSPRYKIIEKRQSVAFWCNPISGHATLYWYQQILGQGPKLLIQFQNNGVVDDSQLPKDRFSAERLKGVDSTLKIQPAKLEDSAVYLCASSLEAGMVYEQYFGPGTRLTVT.

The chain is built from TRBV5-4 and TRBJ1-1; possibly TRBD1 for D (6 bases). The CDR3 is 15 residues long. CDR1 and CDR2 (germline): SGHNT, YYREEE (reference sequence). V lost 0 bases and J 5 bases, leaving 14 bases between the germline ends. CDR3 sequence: CASSLAQGRVTEAFF. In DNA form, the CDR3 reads TGTGCCAGCAGCTTGGCCCAGGGGCGCGTAACTGAAGCTTTCTTT.

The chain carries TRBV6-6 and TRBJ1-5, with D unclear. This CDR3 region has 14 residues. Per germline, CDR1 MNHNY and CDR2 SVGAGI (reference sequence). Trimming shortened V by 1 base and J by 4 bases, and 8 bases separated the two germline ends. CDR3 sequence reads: CASSYLSVNQPQHF. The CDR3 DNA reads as TGTGCCAGCAGTTACTTGTCAGTTAATCAGCCCCAGCATTTT.

The CDR3 region is CASSVSIQRSYNEQFF. The CDR3 DNA reads TGTGCCAGCAGCGTAAGTATCCAGCGGTCCTACAATGAGCAGTTCTTC. This rearrangement joins TRBV9 to TRBJ2-1; tentative D call: TRBD2 (5 bases). Germline CDR1 SGDLS, CDR2 YYNGEE. CDR3 size: 16 residues. Trimming left V 1 base short and J 1 base short, with 12 bases between.

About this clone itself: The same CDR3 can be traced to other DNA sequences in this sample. The CDR3 coding sequence is TGTGCCAGCAGTTACTCGACTGGCGAGCAGTACTTC. Its protein is CASSYSTGEQYF. This chain connects TRBV6-6 to TRBJ2-7; D is unresolved. The V end lost 0 bases, the J end lost 6 bases, and 6 bases lay between the germline ends. The CDR3 spans 12 residues. Germline CDR1 is MNHNY and CDR2 is SVGAGI (reference sequence).

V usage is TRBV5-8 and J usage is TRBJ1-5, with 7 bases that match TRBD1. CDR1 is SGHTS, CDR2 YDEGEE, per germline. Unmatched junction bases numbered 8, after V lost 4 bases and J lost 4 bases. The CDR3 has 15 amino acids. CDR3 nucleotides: TGTGCCAGCAGCGACGGGACAGTAGGGAATCAGCCCCAGCATTTT. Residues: CASSDGTVGNQPQHF.

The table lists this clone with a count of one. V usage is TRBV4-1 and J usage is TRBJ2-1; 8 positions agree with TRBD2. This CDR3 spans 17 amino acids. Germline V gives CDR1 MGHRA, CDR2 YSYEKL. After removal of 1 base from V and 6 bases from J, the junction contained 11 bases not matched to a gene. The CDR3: CASSQVLTGGGGNEQFF. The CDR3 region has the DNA TGCGCCAGCAGCCAAGTCTTAACGGGAGGGGGGGGCAATGAGCAGTTCTTC.

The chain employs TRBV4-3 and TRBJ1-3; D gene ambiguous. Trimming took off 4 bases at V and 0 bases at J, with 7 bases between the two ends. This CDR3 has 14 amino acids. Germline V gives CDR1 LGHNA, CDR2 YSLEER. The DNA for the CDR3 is TGCGCCAGCAGCCCTCAGGCCTCTGGAAACACCATATATTTT. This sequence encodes CASSPQASGNTIYF.

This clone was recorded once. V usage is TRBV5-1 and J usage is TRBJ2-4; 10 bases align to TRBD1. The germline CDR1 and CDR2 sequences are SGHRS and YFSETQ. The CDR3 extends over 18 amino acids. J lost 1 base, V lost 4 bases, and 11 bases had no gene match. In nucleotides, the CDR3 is TGCGCCAGCAGCGGAGCCGGGACAGGGGAGAGGGCCAAAAACATTCAGTACTTC. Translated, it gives CASSGAGTGERAKNIQYF. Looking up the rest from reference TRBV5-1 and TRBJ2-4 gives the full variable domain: KAGVTQTPRYLIKTRGQQVTLSCSPISGHRSVSWYQQTPGQGLQFLFEYFSETQRNKGNFPGRFSGRQFSNSRSEMNVSTLELGDSALYLCASSGAGTGERAKNIQYFGAGTRLSVL.